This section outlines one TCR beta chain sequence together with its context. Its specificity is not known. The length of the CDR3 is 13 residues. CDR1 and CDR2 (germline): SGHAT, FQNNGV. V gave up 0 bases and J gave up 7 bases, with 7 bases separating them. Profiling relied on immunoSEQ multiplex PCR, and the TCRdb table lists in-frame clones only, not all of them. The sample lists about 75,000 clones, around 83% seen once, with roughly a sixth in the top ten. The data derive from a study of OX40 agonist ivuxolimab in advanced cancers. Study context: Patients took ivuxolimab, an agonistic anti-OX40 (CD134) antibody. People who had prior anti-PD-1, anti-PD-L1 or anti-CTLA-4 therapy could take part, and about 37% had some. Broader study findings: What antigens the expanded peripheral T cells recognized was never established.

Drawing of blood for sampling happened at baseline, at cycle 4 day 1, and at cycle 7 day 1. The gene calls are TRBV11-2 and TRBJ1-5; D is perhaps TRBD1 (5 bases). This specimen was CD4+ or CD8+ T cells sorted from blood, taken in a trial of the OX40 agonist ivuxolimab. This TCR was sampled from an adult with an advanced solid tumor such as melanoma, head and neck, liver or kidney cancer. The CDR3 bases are TGTGCCAGCAGCTTAGAGAGGGGACAGCCCCAGCATTTT. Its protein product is CASSLERGQPQHF.